This T cell receptor (beta chain) was identified during a study of blood T cells in healthy people across ages. Findings and limits, study-wide: Naive CD4+ cells and diversity were both higher in long-lived donors than in aged donors.

A second PCR, run for roughly 7 to 11 cycles, used a sample-barcoded 5' primer plus a J-beta primer mix. TCRdb re-analysed the 5' RACE reads in MiXCR, keeping a single row per CDR3 protein. This table holds hundreds of thousands of distinct CDR3 sequences, about 42% found once. Points on this clonotype: No antigen is known for it.

This clonotype originated in a man older than 75 in good health. What was sequenced was blood.

The CDR3 nucleotides read TGTGCCAGCAGCCAACCCCGGAGGGACGAGCAGTACTTC. This sequence encodes CASSQPRRDEQYF. The chain is built from TRBV11-3 and TRBJ2-7; TRBD2 might be the D (6 bases). The CDR3 is 13 residues long. Trimming left V 5 bases short and J 5 bases short, with 13 bases between. CDR1 and CDR2 (germline): SGHNT, YENEEA.